One and the same sample provided the 10 T cell receptor beta chains below, sequenced in a study of control samples from healthy donors and cancer patients. Repertoires were generated with immunoSEQ multiplex PCR, while TCRdb's copy carries only in-frame clones and drops some. The data hold about 100,000 clones, with roughly 90% observed a single time. The specimen sequenced was blood. These receptors were taken from a woman in her fifties or sixties in good health.

The CDR3 DNA reads as TGTGCCAGCAGGTCAACCGGGACTAGCGGTTACGAGCAGTACGTC. Its translation: CASRSTGTSGYEQYV. V is TRBV11-2 and J is TRBJ2-7; 11 nucleotides line up with TRBD2. The germline V gene has CDR1 SGHAT and CDR2 FQNNGV. V lost 6 bases to trimming and J lost 4 bases; unmatched junction nucleotides: 8. CDR3 length equals 15 residues.

The V call is TRBV6-5, the J call TRBJ2-2; 9 bases align to TRBD1. Trimming at V came to 8 bases and at J to 7 bases, leaving 11 bases not matched to a gene. The CDR3 totals 15 residues. Germline V gene sequence: CDR1 MNHEY, CDR2 SVGAGI. The CDR3 protein is CASGVDRGRSGELFF. DNA of the CDR3: TGTGCCAGCGGGGTGGACAGGGGTCGAAGCGGGGAGCTGTTTTTT.

J is TRBJ2-5 and V is TRBV9, with 7 bases aligning to TRBD1. The CDR3 sequence is 14 residues long. V gave up 0 bases and J gave up 5 bases; unmatched junction bases: 4. Germline V gene sequence: CDR1 SGDLS, CDR2 YYNGEE. The CDR3 reads CASSVEQGWETQYF. CDR3 DNA sequence: TGTGCCAGCAGCGTAGAACAGGGGTGGGAGACCCAGTACTTC.

The chain links TRBV7-6 to TRBJ2-5; D is possibly TRBD1 or TRBD2 (5 bases each). Germline CDR1 is SGHVS and CDR2 is FNYEAQ. CDR3 length: 14 amino acids. Trimming stripped 4 bases from V and 3 bases from J, with 12 bases between. The CDR3 nucleotides are TGTGCCAGCAGCTCGGGGCTTATTAAAGAGACCCAGTACTTC. It specifies CASSSGLIKETQYF.

The J gene is TRBJ1-5, the V gene TRBV18; 7 nucleotides match TRBD1. V was clipped by 4 bases and J by 4 bases; unmatched bases: 10. The CDR3 has 16 residues. CDR1 is KGHSH and CDR2 is LQKENI in the germline V gene. CDR3 nucleotides: TGTGCCAGCTCACTAGAAACGACAGGGCGGAATCAGCCCCAGCATTTT. It yields the protein CASSLETTGRNQPQHF.

Of note for this clone: Other DNA sequences of this sample code for an identical CDR3. The rearrangement uses TRBV11-2 and TRBJ2-2; 11 nucleotides line up with TRBD2. The CDR3 consists of 16 residues. V shed 0 bases, J shed 7 bases, and the junction held 4 bases outside the gene matches. Germline V gives CDR1 SGHAT, CDR2 FQNNGV. DNA of the CDR3: TGTGCCAGCAGCTTAGAAGGTCTAGCGGGGGGCGGGGAGCTGTTTTTT. This translates into CASSLEGLAGGGELFF.

The V and J genes are TRBV29-1 and TRBJ2-7; D call uncertain. In germline, CDR1 is SQVTM, CDR2 ANQGSEA. V was pared by 2 bases and J by 0 bases, with 14 bases between. There are 15 residues in the CDR3. CDR3 DNA sequence: TGCAGCGTTGAATCGGCGACAATTAACTCCTACGAGCAGTACTTC. Its protein product is CSVESATINSYEQYF.

This sequence joins TRBV7-3 and TRBJ1-1; D call uncertain. The CDR3 totals 13 residues. V lost 0 bases and J 3 bases, leaving 5 bases between the germline ends. In germline, CDR1 is SGHTA, CDR2 FQGTGA. In nucleotides, the CDR3 is TGTGCCAGCAGCTTAACGAAGGACACTGAAGCTTTCTTT. Translated, it gives CASSLTKDTEAFF.

The V gene is TRBV6-5, the J gene TRBJ1-5; D remains unclear. This CDR3 is 15 amino acids long. Germline V gives CDR1 MNHEY, CDR2 SVGAGI. Trimming removed 5 bases at V and 1 base at J, with 12 bases between. CDR3: CASSMWGTSNQPQHF. CDR3 in DNA: TGTGCCAGCAGTATGTGGGGAACGAGCAATCAGCCCCAGCATTTT.

The chain has TRBV28 and TRBJ1-2; TRBD1 is a possible D gene (5 bases). The V end was cut by 5 bases, the J end by 7 bases, with 11 bases between. CDR1 and CDR2 (germline): MDHEN, SYDVKM. The CDR3 length is 12 residues. The CDR3 sequence is CASSAGLRGYTF. The CDR3 nucleotides read TGTGCCAGCAGTGCAGGGCTGCGTGGCTACACCTTC.